The 8 T cell receptor beta chains given below trace back to one sample, sequenced in a study of T cell repertoires and Cas9 in healthy adults. Only in-frame clones appear in the TCRdb table, and some are missing; sequencing was by immunoSEQ multiplex PCR. The table shows approximately 23,000 clones, with about 89% occurring only once. What was sequenced was CD4+ effector T cells (CD127+, CD25-, CD137-, CD154-) from PBMCs; culture status not recorded. The receptor set was obtained from a human donor in good health.

The chain carries TRBV5-4 and TRBJ2-3; D gene unclear. Germline V gene data show CDR1 as SGHNT and CDR2 as YYREEE (reference sequence). Trimming pared 6 bases from V and 2 bases from J, leaving 19 bases between. CDR3 size: 16 residues. The CDR3: CASTLRANLDTDTQYF. The DNA of the CDR3 is TGTGCCAGCACCCTTAGGGCTAATCTAGACACAGATACGCAGTATTTT.

The V gene is TRBV5-6, the J gene TRBJ1-1, with TRBD1 matching over 11 bases. The germline V gene has CDR1 SGHDT and CDR2 YYEEEE. The CDR3 has 17 amino acids. V lost 4 bases to trimming and J lost 5 bases; unmatched junction nucleotides: 13. The CDR3 loop reads CASSPWTGGIEKTEAFF. In DNA, the CDR3 is TGTGCCAGCAGCCCCTGGACAGGGGGCATAGAGAAGACTGAAGCTTTCTTT.

This clone was observed a single time. The CDR3 carries no conserved terminal phenylalanine or tryptophan, so it likely arises from a read error. V and J are TRBV10-3 and TRBJ1-4; 7 bases are a match to TRBD1. CDR1 is ENHRY, CDR2 SYGVKD, per germline. The CDR3 contains 13 residues. Losses at the gene ends were 11 bases for V and 5 bases for J; bases not matched to a gene: 8. CDR3 in amino acids: CAVSGQLNEKLFL. In DNA, the CDR3 is TGTGCCGTCTCGGGACAGTTAAATGAAAAACTGTTTCTT.

The chain couples TRBV27 to TRBJ2-1; D uncertain. Trimming pared 3 bases from V and 2 bases from J, leaving 11 bases between. The CDR3 has 15 amino acids. Germline assignment: CDR1 MNHEY and CDR2 SMNVEV (reference sequence). CDR3 residues: CASSFGGMPYNEQFF. CDR3 bases: TGTGCCAGCAGTTTTGGTGGCATGCCCTACAATGAGCAGTTCTTC.

The V call is TRBV18, the J call TRBJ2-1, with D perhaps given as TRBD1 or TRBD2 (5 bases each). The CDR3 is made up of 14 amino acids. Trimming took 2 bases from V and 6 from J, leaving 11 bases between them. Germline CDR1 is KGHSH and CDR2 is LQKENI. The DNA of the CDR3 is TGTGCCAGCTCACCAACCGGGACGCTCAATGAGCAGTTCTTC. Amino acids: CASSPTGTLNEQFF.

The chain links TRBV5-1 to TRBJ2-7, with 8 bases lining up with TRBD1. This CDR3 region has 16 residues. Germline loops: CDR1 SGHRS, CDR2 YFSETQ. The ends lost 5 bases at V and 4 bases at J; junction bases unmatched: 14. The DNA for the CDR3 is TGCGCCAGCAGAACCACTCTGACAGGGGCCGGATACGAGCAGTACTTC. This sequence encodes CASRTTLTGAGYEQYF.

This chain joins TRBV2 and TRBJ1-1; no reliable D call. The CDR3 spans 14 residues. V was cut by 1 base and J by 4 bases, with 10 bases left in between. Germline assignment: CDR1 SNHLY and CDR2 FYNNEI. The CDR3 loop reads CASSEEGSGTEAFF. The DNA for the CDR3 is TGTGCCAGCAGTGAAGAGGGATCGGGCACTGAAGCTTTCTTT.

The V call is TRBV5-4, the J call TRBJ2-1; no clear D. Per germline, CDR1 SGHNT and CDR2 YYREEE (reference sequence). The CDR3 length is 16 residues. The V end lost 4 bases, the J end lost 4 bases, and 18 bases lay between the germline ends. The CDR3 nucleotides read TGTGCCAGCAGCAGGATCCCACAGTGGCTATACAATGAGCAGTTCTTC. This gives the protein CASSRIPQWLYNEQFF.